This TCR beta chain was observed in a study of CD8 T cells in Susac syndrome. Study observations and caveats: The study admitted that it had a relatively small number of individuals in its TCR sequencing and HLA analysis.

The V and J ends lost 2 bases and 6 bases respectively, with 11 bases between them. Germline-derived CDR1 and CDR2 are MNHEY and SMNVEV (reference sequence). This CDR3 region has 14 residues. cDNA came from around 0.54 to 1 ug RNA primed by random hexamers. TCRdb itself ran the immunoSEQ multiplex PCR reads through MiXCR, one entry per CDR3 protein. The data show 400,000 to 550,000 distinct CDR3 sequences, around 85% seen once. In regard to this clonotype: Its antigen is unknown.

The sample consisted of CD8+ T cells from PBMCs. The rearrangement links TRBV27 to TRBJ1-5, with D maybe TRBD1 (5 bases). This sequence was found in a human donor with multiple sclerosis. CDR3 protein: CASSLVGAAQPQHF. The CDR3 bases are TGTGCCAGCAGTTTAGTAGGGGCGGCTCAGCCCCAGCATTTT.